The clone carrying this T cell receptor (beta chain) was observed a handful of times. This sample was taken from a study of blood T cell repertoires in COVID-19. Study at large: Researchers got acute and convalescent COVID-19 samples from the United States, Italy and Spain. In each case, the material was cDNA or gDNA derived from T cells, B-cell-depleted T cells, or PBMCs.

V lost 5 bases and J lost 5; bases outside the gene matches: 8. CDR1 is SGHVS, CDR2 FNYEAQ, per germline. The CDR3 length is 15 residues. Individuals drawn from around 24 US areas were about 18 to 95 years old. Authors' processing steps: Amplification from reference gene primers served as the basis for estimated nucleated cell counts. Method: immunoSEQ multiplex PCR; TCRdb's copy keeps in-frame clones and lacks some. V and J calls and clone size are copied from that table; D and trimming were computed from the DNA. The sample consists of 200,000 to 250,000 clones, around 80% of them appearing once. The V gene is TRBV7-6, the J gene TRBJ2-5; 10 bases are a match to TRBD2. Material for sequencing was PBMCs or T cells enriched from blood (not recorded which). The TCR comes from a young man with acute COVID-19. The chain's CDR3 is CASSAGTSVGETQYF. In DNA, the CDR3 is TGTGCCAGCAGCGCCGGGACTAGCGTCGGGGAGACCCAGTACTTC. The full variable domain, completed using reference TRBV7-6 and TRBJ2-5, is GAGVSQSPRYKVTKRGQDVALRCDPISGHVSLYWYRQALGQGPEFLTYFNYEAQQDKSGLPNDRFSAERPEGSISTLTIQRTEQRDSAMYRCASSAGTSVGETQYFGPGTRLLVL.